This TCR beta chain was sequenced during a study of shared clonotypes between healthy human individuals. Study-level information: Donor composition was a couple of women and three men, aged 18 to 49. Each donor contributed plates that comprised three CD4 naive, three CD4 memory, two CD8 naive and one CD8 memory. Notes on the study in general: Sorted-subset sequencing was shown by rarefaction to be incomplete despite large depth.

Terminally differentiated effector memory CD45RA+ cells were left out of the naive CD8 fraction, which was CD45RO-negative and positively selected for CCR7. As for this clone: Antigen unknown.

The repertoire was sequenced with immunoSEQ multiplex PCR; TCRdb's copy has only in-frame clones and lacks some. Here the sample spans about 820,000 clones, approximately 92% being singletons. V was cut by 5 bases and J by 3 bases, with 14 bases left in between. CDR1 is SEHNR and CDR2 is FQNEAQ in the germline V gene (reference sequence). CDR3 length: 15 residues. Sequencing was performed on naive CD8+ T cells sorted from blood. The receptor was isolated from a man aged 30 to 45 in good health. This chain links TRBV7-9 with TRBJ2-1; no clear D gene. The CDR3 is CASSRRMTVYNEQFF. The DNA for the CDR3 is TGTGCCAGCAGCCGTCGGATGACCGTCTACAATGAGCAGTTCTTC.